The present entry profiles one T cell receptor (beta chain) with its context. The TCR beta CDR3 regions underwent amplification using RNA transcripts as the source. TCR CDR3 underwent first-round RT-PCR with the HTBI primer set. MiXCR was run by TCRdb on the multiplex PCR reads, yielding one entry per CDR3 protein. The sample has 400,000 or so distinct CDR3 sequences, about 15% seen once; the top ten hold approximately 20%. Active moderate-to-severe ophthalmopathy, Clinical Activity Score at least 3, NOSPECS at least 4, under 3 months' duration. The PBMCs were sourced from fresh peripheral blood (about 10 ml). This sample is part of a study of T cells in Graves' hyperthyroidism and ophthalmopathy. Per germline, CDR1 SGDLS and CDR2 YYNGEE. The ends were cut back, 3 bases at V and 3 bases at J, with 16 bases in the middle. The CDR3 totals 15 residues.

This TCR was recovered from a woman in her sixties or seventies with Graves' ophthalmopathy. Sequencing input: blood. The rearrangement joins TRBV9 to TRBJ2-7; D is perhaps TRBD1 or TRBD2 (7 bases each). In DNA, the CDR3 is TGTGCCAGCAGCGCAGGGGGGGCCCTTGGCTACGAGCAGTACTTC. Amino acids: CASSAGGALGYEQYF.